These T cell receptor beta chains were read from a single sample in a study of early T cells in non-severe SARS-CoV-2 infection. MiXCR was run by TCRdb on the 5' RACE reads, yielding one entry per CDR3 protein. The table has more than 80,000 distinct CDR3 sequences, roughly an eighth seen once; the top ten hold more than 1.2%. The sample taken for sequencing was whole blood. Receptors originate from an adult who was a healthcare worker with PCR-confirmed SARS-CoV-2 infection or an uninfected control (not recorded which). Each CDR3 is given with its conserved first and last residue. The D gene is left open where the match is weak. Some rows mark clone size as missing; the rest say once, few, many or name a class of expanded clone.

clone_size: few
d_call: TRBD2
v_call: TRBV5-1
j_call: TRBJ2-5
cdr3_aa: CASSLEAGVQETQYF
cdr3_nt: TGCGCCAGCAGCTTAGAGGCGGGGGTCCAAGAGACCCAGTACTTC

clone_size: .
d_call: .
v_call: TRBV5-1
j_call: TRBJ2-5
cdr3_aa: CASSLARQTVETQYF
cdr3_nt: TGCGCCAGCAGCTTGGCCCGGCAGACGGTTGAGACCCAGTACTTC

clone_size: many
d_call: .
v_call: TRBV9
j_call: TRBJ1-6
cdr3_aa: CASSVEDLNSPLHF
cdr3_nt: TGTGCCAGCAGCGTAGAAGATTTAAATTCACCCCTCCACTTT

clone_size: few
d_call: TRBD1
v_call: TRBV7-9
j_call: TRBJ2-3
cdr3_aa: CASNEQGTPTDTQYF
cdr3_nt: TGTGCCAGCAACGAACAGGGGACCCCCACAGATACGCAGTATTTT

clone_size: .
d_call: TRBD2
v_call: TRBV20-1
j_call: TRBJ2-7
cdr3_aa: CSAATGLRPGEQYF
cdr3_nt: TGCAGTGCTGCCACGGGACTACGTCCGGGGGAGCAGTACTTC

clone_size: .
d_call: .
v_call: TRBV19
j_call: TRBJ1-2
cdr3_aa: CASSMMQNYGYTF
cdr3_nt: TGTGCCAGTAGTATGATGCAGAACTATGGCTACACCTTC

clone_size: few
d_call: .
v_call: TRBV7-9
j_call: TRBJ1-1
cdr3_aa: CASSYTVNTEAFF
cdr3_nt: TGTGCCAGCAGTTATACAGTGAACACTGAAGCTTTCTTT

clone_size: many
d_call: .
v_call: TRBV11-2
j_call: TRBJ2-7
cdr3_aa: CASSLRESEQYF
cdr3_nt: TGTGCCAGCAGCTTAAGGGAAAGCGAGCAGTACTTC

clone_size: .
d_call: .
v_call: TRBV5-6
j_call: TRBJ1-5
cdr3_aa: CASSLGGLSHQPQHF
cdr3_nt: TGTGCCAGCAGCCTAGGGGGACTATCACATCAGCCCCAGCATTTT

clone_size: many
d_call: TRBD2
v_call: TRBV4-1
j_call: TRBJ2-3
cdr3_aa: CASSQIAGRGTDTQYF
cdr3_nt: TGCGCCAGCAGCCAGATAGCGGGGAGAGGAACAGATACGCAGTATTTT

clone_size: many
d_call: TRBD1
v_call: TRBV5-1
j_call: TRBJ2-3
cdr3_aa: CASSLTGDPLTDTQYF
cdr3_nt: TGCGCCAGCAGCTTAACAGGGGATCCCCTCACAGATACGCAGTATTTT

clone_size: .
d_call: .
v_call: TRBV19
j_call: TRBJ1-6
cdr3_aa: CASSIFGPAISENSPLHF
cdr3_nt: TGTGCCAGTAGTATATTTGGGCCGGCCATATCAGAAAATTCACCCCTCCACTTT

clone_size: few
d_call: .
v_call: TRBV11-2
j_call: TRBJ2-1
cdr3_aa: CASSLGPTSSSYNEQFF
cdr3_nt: TGTGCCAGCAGCTTGGGCCCCACTAGCAGCTCCTACAATGAGCAGTTCTTC

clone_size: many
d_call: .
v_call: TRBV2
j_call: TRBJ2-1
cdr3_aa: CASRISTSWNEQFF
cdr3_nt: TGTGCCAGCAGGATTTCGACTAGTTGGAATGAGCAGTTCTTC

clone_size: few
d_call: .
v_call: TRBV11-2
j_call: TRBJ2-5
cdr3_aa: CASSLAARVRETQYF
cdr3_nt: TGTGCCAGCAGCTTAGCGGCCCGGGTCCGGGAGACCCAGTACTTC

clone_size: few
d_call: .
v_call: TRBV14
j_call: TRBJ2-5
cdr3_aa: CASPGAQETQYF
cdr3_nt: TGTGCCTCGCCGGGGGCTCAAGAGACCCAGTACTTC

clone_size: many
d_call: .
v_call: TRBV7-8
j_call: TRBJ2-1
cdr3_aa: CASSPFEGDSYNEQFF
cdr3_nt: TGTGCCAGCAGCCCTTTTGAGGGGGACTCCTACAATGAGCAGTTCTTC

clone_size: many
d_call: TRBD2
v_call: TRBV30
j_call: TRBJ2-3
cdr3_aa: CAWSWRGGADTQYF
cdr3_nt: TGTGCCTGGAGTTGGCGGGGGGGGGCAGATACGCAGTATTTT

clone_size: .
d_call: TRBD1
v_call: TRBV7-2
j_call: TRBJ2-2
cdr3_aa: CASSYTAGRGRAGKLFF
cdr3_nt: TGTGCCAGCAGCTACACCGCGGGCAGGGGGCGTGCCGGGAAGCTGTTTTTT

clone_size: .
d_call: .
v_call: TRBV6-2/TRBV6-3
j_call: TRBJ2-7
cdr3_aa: CASSTLSDEQYF
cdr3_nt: TGTGCCAGCAGTACCCTGAGCGACGAGCAGTACTTC

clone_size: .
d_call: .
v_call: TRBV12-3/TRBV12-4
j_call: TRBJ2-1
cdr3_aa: CASSLGWVNEQFF
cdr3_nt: TGTGCCAGCAGTTTAGGGTGGGTAAATGAGCAGTTCTTC

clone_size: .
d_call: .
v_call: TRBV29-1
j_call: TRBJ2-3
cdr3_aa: CSALAGKPQYF
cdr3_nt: TGCAGCGCGCTAGCCGGGAAACCGCAGTATTTT